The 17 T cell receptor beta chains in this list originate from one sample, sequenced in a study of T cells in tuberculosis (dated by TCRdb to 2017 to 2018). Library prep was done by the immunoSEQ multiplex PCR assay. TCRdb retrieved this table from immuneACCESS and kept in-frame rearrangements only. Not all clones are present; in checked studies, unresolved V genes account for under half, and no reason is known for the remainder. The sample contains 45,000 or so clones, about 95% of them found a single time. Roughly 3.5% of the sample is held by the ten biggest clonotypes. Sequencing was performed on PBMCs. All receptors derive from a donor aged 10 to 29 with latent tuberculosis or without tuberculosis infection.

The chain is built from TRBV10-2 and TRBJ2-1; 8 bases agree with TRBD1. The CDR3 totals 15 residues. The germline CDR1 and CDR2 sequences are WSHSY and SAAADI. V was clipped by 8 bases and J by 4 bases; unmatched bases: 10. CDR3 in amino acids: CASRAGTGVYNEQFF. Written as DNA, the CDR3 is TGCGCCAGCCGGGCCGGGACAGGAGTTTACAATGAGCAGTTCTTC.

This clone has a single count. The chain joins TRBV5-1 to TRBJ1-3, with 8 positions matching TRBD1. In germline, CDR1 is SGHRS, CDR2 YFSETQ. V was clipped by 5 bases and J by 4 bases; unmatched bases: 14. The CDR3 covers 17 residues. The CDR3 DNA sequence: TGCGCCAGCAGGCCAAGTTACAGGGGGATAATAGGAAACACCATATATTTT. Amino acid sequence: CASRPSYRGIIGNTIYF.

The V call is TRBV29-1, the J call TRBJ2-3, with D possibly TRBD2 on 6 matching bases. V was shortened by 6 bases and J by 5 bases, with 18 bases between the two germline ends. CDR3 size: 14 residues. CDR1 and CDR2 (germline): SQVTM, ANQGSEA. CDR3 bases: TGCAGCGTGAGAAGCGGGCGCGATAGAGATACGCAGTATTTT. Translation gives CSVRSGRDRDTQYF.

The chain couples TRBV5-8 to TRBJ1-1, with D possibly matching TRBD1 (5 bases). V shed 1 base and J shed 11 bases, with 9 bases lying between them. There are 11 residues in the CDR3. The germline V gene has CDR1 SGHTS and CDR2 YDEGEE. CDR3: CASSLKQEAFF. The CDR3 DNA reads TGTGCCAGCAGCTTGAAACAGGAGGCTTTCTTT.

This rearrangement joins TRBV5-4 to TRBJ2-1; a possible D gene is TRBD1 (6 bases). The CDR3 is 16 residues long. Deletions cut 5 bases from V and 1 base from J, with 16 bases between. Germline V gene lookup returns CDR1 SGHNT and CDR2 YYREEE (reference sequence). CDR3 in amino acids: CASRTGTLTSYNEQFF. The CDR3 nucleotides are TGTGCCAGCAGAACCGGGACACTCACTTCCTACAATGAGCAGTTCTTC. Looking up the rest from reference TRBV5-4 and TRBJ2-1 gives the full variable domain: ETGVTQSPTHLIKTRGQQVTLRCSSQSGHNTVSWYQQALGQGPQFIFQYYREEENGRGNFPPRFSGLQFPNYSSELNVNALELDDSALYLCASRTGTLTSYNEQFFGPGTRLTVL.

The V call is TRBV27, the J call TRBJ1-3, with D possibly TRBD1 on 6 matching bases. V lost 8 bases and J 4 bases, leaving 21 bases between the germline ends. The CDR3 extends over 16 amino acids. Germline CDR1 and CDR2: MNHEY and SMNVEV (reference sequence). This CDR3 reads CASCIVLRGTGNTIYF. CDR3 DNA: TGTGCCAGCTGCATAGTACTCAGGGGAACAGGAAACACCATATATTTT.

The CDR3 spells CASSVRTGAKNTEAFF. The CDR3 bases are TGTGCCAGCAGTGTAAGGACAGGGGCCAAGAACACTGAAGCTTTCTTT. V and J are TRBV6-1 and TRBJ1-1, with 9 bases lining up with TRBD1. Germline V gene data show CDR1 as MNHNS and CDR2 as SASEGT. V was clipped by 4 bases and J by 1 base; unmatched bases: 7. The CDR3 covers 16 residues.

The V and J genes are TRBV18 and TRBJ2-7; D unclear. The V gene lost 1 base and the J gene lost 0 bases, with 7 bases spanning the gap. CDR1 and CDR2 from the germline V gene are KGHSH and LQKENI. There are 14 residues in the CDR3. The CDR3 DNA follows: TGTGCCAGCTCACCACTACAGTCCTCCTACGAGCAGTACTTC. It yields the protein CASSPLQSSYEQYF.

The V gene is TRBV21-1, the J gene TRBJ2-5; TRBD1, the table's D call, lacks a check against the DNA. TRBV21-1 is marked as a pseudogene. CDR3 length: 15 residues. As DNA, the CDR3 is TGTGCCAGCAGCAAAGAAGGGGGAGCGAAAGAGACCCAGTACTTC. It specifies CASSKEGGAKETQYF.

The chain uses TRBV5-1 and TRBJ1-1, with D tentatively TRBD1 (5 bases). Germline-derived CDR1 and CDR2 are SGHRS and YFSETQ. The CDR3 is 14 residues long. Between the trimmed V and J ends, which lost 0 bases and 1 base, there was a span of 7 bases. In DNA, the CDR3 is TGCGCCAGCAGCTTGGGACAGCAGAACACTGAAGCTTTCTTT. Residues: CASSLGQQNTEAFF.

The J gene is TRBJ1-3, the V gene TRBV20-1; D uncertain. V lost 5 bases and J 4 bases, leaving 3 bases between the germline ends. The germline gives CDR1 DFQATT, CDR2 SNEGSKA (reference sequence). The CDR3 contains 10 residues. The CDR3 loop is CSALGNTIYF. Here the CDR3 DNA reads TGCAGTGCTCTAGGAAACACCATATATTTT.

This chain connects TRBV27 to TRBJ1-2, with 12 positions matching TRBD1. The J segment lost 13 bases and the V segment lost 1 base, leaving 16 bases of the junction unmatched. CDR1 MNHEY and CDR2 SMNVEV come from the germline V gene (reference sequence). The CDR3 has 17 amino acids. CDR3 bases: TGTGCCAGCAGTTTATATTCCCCAGGGACAGGGGGCTACTGGAGCACCTTC. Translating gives CASSLYSPGTGGYWSTF.

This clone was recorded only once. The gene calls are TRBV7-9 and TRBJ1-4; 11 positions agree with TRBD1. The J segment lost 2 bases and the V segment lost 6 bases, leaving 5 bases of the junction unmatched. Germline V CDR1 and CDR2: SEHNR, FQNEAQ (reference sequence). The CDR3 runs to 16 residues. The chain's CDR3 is CASRPGQGATNEKLFF. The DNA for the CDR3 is TGTGCCAGCAGGCCCGGACAGGGGGCGACTAATGAAAAACTGTTTTTT.

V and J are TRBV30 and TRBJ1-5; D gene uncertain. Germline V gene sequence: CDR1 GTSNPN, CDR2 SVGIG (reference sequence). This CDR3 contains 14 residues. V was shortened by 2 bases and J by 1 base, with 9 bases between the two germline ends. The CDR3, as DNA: TGTGCCTGGAGTCAGAAGATGAGCAATCAGCCCCAGCATTTT. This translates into CAWSQKMSNQPQHF.

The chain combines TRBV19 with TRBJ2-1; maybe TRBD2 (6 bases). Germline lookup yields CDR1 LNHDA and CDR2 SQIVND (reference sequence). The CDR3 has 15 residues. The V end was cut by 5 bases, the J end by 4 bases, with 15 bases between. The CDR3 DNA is TGTGCCAGTAGTCCCCGGACGGGGGTTTACAATGAGCAGTTCTTC. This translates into CASSPRTGVYNEQFF.

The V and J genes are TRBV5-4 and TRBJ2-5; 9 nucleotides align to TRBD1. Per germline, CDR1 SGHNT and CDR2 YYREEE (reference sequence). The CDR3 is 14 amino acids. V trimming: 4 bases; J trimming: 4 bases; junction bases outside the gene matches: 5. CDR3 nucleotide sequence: TGTGCCAGCAGCCTTTGGGACAGGGCAGAGACCCAGTACTTC. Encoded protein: CASSLWDRAETQYF.

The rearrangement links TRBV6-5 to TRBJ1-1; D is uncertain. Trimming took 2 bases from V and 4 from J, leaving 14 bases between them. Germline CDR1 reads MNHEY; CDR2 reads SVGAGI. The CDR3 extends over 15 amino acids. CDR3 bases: TGTGCCAGCAGTTACCTCGGGAGCCAAGGCACTGAAGCTTTCTTT. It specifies CASSYLGSQGTEAFF.